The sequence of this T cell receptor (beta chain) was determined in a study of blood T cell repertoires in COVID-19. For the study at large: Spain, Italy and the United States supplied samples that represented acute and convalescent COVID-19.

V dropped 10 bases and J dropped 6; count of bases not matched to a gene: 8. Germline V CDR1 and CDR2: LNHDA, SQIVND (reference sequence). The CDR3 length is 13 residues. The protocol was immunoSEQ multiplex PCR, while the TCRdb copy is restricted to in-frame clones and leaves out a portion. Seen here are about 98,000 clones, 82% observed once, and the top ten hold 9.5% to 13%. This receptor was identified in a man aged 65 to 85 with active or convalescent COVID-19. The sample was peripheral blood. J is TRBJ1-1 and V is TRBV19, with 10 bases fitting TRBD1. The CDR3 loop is CATSRDRGPEAFF. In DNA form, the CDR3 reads TGTGCCACCTCCCGGGACAGGGGTCCTGAAGCTTTCTTT.